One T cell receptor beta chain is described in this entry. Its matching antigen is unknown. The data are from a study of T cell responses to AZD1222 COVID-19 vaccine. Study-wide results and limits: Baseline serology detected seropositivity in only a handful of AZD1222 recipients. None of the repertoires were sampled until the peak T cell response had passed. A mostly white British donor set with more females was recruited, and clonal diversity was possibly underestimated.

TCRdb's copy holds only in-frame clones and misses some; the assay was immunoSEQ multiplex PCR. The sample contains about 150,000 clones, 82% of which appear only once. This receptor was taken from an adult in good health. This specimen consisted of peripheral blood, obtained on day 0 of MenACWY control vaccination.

The CDR3 sequence is CAISEGRTEAFF. The CDR3 nucleotides read TGTGCCATCAGTGAGGGGAGGACTGAAGCTTTCTTT. The rearrangement uses TRBV10-3 and TRBJ1-1; D is unclear. The ends were cut back, 2 bases at V and 5 bases at J, with 6 bases in the middle. CDR1 and CDR2 from the germline V gene are ENHRY and SYGVKD. This CDR3 is 12 amino acids long.